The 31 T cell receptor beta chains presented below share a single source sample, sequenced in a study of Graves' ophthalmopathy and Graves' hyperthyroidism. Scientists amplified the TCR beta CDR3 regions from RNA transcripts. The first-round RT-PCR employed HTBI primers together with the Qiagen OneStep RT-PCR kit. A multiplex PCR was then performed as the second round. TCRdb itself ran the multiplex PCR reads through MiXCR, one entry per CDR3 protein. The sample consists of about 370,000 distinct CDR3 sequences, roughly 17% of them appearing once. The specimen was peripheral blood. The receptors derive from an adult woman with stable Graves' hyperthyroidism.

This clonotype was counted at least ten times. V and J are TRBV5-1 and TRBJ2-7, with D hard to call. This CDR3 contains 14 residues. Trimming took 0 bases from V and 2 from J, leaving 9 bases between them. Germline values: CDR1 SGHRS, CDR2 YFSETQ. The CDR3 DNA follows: TGCGCCAGCAGCTTGGAGGGCAGAACCTACGAGCAGTACTTC. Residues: CASSLEGRTYEQYF.

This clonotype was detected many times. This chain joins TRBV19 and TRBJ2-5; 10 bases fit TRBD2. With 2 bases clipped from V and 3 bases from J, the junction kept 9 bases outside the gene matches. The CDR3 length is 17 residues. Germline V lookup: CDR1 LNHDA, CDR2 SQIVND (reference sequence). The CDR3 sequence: CASSISSGSGVEETQYF. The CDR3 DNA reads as TGTGCCAGTAGTATATCTAGCGGGAGCGGCGTTGAAGAGACCCAGTACTTC.

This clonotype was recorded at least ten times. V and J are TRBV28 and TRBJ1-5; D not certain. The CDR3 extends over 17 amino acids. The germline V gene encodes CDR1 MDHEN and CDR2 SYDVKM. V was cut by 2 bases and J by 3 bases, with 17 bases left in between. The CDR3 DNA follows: TGTGCCAGCAGTTTAGTTATGGCAGCCCAGGTCAATCAGCCCCAGCATTTT. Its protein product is CASSLVMAAQVNQPQHF.

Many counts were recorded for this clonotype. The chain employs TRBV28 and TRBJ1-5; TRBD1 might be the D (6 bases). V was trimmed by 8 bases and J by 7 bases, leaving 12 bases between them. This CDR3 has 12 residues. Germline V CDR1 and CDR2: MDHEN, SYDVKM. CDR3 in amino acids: CASDLRGQPQHF. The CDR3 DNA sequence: TGTGCCAGCGACTTAAGGGGGCAGCCCCAGCATTTT.

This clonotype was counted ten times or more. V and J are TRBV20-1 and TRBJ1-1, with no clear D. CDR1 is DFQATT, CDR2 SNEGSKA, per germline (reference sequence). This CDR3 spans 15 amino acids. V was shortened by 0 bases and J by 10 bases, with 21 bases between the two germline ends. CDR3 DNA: TGCAGTGCTAGAGATACGCCACACCTCTCTGCAGGAGCTTTCTTT. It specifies CSARDTPHLSAGAFF.

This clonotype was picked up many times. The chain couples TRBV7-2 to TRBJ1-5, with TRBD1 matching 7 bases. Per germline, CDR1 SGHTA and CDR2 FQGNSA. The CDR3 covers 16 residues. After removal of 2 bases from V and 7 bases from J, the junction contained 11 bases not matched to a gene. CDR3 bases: TGTGCCAGCAGCTTAAGAGGGGGCCCTTTCCCACAGCCCCAGCATTTT. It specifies CASSLRGGPFPQPQHF.

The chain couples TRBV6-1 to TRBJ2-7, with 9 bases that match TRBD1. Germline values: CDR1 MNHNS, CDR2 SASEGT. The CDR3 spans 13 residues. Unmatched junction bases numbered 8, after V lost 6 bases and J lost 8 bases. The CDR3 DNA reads TGTGCCAGCAGACCTCCGGGACAGGGCAAGCAGTACTTC. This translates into CASRPPGQGKQYF.

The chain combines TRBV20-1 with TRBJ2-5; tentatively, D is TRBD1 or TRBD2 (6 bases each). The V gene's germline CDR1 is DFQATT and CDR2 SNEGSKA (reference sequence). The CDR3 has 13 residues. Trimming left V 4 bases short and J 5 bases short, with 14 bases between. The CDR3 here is CSAMGGLMETQYF. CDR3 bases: TGCAGTGCTATGGGGGGCCTAATGGAGACCCAGTACTTC.

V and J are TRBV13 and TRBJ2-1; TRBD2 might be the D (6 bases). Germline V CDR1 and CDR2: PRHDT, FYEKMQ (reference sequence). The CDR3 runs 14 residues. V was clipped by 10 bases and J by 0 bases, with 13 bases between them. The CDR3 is CATGAGSSYNEQFF. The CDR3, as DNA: TGTGCCACCGGTGCGGGGAGCTCCTACAATGAGCAGTTCTTC.

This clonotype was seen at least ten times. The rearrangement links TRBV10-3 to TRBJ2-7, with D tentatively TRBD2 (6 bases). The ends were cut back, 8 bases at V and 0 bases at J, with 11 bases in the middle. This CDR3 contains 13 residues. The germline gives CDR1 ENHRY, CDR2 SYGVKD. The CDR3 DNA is TGTGCCATCTCCCGGGGGAGCTCCTACGAGCAGTACTTC. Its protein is CAISRGSSYEQYF.

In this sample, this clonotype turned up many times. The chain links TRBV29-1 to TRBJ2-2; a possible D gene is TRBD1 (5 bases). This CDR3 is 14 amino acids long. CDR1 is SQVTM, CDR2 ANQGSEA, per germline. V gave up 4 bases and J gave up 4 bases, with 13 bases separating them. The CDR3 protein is CSVVGAARTGELFF. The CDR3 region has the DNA TGCAGCGTTGTTGGGGCAGCCCGCACCGGGGAGCTGTTTTTT.

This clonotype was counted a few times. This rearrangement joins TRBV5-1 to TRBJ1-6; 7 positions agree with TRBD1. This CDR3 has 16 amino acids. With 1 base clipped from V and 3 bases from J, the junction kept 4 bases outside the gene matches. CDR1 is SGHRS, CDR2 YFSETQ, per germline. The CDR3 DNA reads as TGCGCCAGCAGCTTGAACCGGGACAGCTATAATTCACCCCTCCACTTT. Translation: CASSLNRDSYNSPLHF.

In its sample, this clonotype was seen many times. The CDR3 is CSARGGHGGYGYTF. The CDR3 DNA reads as TGCAGTGCTAGAGGGGGACATGGGGGGTATGGCTACACCTTC. This chain connects TRBV20-1 to TRBJ1-2; a possible D gene is TRBD1 (6 bases). With 1 base removed from V and 5 bases from J, the gap between germline ends came to 14 bases. The germline V gene encodes CDR1 DFQATT and CDR2 SNEGSKA (reference sequence). This CDR3 is built from 14 residues.

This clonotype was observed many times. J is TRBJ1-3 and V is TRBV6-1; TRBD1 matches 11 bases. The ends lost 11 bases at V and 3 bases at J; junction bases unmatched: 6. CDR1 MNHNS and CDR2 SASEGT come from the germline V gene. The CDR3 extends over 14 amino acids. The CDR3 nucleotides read TGTGCCTCCGGACAGGGGGCAAGTGGAAACACCATATATTTT. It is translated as CASGQGASGNTIYF.

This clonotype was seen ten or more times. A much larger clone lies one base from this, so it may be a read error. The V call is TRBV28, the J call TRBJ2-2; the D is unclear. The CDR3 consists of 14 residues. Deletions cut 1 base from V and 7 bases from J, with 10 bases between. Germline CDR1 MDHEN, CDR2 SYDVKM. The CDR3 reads CASSLSSGIGELFF. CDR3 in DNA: TGTGCCAGCAGTTTATCGTCTGGGATCGGGGAGCTGTTTTTT.

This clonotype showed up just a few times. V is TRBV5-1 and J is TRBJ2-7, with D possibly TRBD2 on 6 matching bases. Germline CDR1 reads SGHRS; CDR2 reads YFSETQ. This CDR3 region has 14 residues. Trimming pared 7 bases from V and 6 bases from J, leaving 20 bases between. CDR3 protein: CASRTQEGLSEQYF. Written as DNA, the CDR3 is TGCGCCAGCCGGACCCAGGAGGGATTGAGCGAGCAGTACTTC.

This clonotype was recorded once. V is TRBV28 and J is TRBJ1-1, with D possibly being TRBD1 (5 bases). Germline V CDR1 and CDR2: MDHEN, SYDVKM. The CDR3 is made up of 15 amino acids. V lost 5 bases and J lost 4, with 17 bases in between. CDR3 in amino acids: CASSKPPRGVTEAFF. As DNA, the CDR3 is TGTGCCAGCAGTAAGCCCCCAAGAGGGGTCACTGAAGCTTTCTTT.

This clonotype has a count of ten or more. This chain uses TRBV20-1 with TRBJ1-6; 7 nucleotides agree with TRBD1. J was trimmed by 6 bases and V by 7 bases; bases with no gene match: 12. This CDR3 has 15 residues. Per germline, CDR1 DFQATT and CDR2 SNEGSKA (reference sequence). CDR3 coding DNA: TGCAGTGTTAGGGTCCGTGGGACAGCTAATTCACCCCTCCACTTT. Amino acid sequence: CSVRVRGTANSPLHF.

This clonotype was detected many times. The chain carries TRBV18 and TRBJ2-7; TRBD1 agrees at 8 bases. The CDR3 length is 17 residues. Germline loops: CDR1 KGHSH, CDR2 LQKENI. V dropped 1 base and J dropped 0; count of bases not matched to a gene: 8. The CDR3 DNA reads TGTGCCAGCTCACCACGGGCTGGGACAGGTGACTCCTACGAGCAGTACTTC. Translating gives CASSPRAGTGDSYEQYF. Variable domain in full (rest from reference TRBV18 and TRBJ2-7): NAGVMQNPRHLVRRRGQEARLRCSPMKGHSHVYWYRQLPEEGLKFMVYLQKENIIDESGMPKERFSAEFPKEGPSILRIQQVVRGDSAAYFCASSPRAGTGDSYEQYFGPGTRLTVT.

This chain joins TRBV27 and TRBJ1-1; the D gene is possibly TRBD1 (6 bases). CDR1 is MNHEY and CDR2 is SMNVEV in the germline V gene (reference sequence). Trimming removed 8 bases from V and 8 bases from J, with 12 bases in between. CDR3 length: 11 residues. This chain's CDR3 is CASERGGEAFF. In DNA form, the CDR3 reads TGTGCCAGCGAAAGGGGGGGCGAAGCTTTCTTT.

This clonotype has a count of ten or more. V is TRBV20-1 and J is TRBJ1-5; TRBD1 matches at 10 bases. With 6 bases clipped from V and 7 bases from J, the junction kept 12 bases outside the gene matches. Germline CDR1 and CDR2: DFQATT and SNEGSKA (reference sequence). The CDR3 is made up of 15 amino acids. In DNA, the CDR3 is TGCAGTGCCCCGAGTTTGGGGGACAGGGGCCAGCCCCAGCATTTT. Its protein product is CSAPSLGDRGQPQHF.

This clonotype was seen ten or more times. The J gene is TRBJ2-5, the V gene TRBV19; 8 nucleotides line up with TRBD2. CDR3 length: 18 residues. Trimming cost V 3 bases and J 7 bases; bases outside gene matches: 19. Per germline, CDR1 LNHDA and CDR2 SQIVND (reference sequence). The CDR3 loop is CASSMRWDSSGRGGTQYF. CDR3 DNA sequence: TGTGCCAGTAGTATGAGGTGGGATAGCAGCGGGAGAGGCGGGACCCAGTACTTC. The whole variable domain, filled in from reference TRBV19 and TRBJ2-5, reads DGGITQSPKYLFRKEGQNVTLSCEQNLNHDAMYWYRQDPGQGLRLIYYSQIVNDFQKGDIAEGYSVSREKKESFPLTVTSAQKNPTAFYLCASSMRWDSSGRGGTQYFGPGTRLLVL.

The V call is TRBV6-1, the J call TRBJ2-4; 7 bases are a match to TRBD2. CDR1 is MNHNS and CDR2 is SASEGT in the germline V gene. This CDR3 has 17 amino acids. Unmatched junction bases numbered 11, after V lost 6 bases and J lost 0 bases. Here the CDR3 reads CASSERLASLAKNIQYF. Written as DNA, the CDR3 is TGTGCCAGCAGCGAACGACTAGCTAGCCTAGCCAAAAACATTCAGTACTTC.

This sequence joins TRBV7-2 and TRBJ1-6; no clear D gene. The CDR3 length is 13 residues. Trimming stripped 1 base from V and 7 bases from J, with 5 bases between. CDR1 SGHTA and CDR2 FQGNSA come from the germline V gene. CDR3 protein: CASSLVGNSPLHF. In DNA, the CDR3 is TGTGCCAGCAGCTTAGTAGGCAATTCACCCCTCCACTTT.

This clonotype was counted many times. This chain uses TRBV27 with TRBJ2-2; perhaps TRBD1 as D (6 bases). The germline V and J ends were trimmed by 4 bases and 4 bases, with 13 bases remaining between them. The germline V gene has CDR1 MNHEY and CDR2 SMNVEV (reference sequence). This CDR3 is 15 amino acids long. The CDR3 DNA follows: TGTGCCAGCAGTTCAACAGGGTTCCGCACCGGGGAGCTGTTTTTT. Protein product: CASSSTGFRTGELFF.

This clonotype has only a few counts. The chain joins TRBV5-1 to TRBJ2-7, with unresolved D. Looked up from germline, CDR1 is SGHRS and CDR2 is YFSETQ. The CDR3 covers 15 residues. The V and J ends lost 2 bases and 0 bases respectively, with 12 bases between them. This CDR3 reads CASSFLDGLSYEQYF. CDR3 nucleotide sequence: TGCGCCAGCAGCTTCCTGGACGGTCTCTCCTACGAGCAGTACTTC.

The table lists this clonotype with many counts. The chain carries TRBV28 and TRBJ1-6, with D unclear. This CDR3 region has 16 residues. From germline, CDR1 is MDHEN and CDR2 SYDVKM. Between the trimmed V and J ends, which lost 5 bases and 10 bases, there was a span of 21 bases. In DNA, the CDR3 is TGTGCCAGCAGTCCGAAACTCAGGAATCATGACTCACCCCTCCACTTT. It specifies CASSPKLRNHDSPLHF. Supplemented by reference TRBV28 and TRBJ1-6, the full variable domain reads DVKVTQSSRYLVKRTGEKVFLECVQDMDHENMFWYRQDPGLGLRLIYFSYDVKMKEKGDIPEGYSVSREKKERFSLILESASTNQTSMYLCASSPKLRNHDSPLHFGNGTRLTVT.

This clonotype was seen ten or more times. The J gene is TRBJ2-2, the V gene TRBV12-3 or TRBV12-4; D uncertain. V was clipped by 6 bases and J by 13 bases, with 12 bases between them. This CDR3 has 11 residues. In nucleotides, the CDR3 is TGTGCCAGCAGCCTCCGGGTGGGGCTGTTTTTT. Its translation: CASSLRVGLFF.

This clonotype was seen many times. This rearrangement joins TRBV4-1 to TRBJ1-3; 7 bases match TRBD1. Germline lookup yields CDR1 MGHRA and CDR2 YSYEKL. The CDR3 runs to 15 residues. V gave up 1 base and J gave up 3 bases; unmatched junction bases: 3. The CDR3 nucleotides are TGCGCCAGCAGCCAAGGACAGGGAAGTGGAAACACCATATATTTT. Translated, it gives CASSQGQGSGNTIYF.

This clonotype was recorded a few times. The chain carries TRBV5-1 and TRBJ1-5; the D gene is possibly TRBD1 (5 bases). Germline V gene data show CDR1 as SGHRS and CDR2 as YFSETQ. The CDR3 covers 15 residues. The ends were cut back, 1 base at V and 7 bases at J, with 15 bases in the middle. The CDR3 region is CASSLFGGAGQPQHF. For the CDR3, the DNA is TGCGCCAGCAGCTTGTTTGGGGGAGCCGGGCAGCCCCAGCATTTT.

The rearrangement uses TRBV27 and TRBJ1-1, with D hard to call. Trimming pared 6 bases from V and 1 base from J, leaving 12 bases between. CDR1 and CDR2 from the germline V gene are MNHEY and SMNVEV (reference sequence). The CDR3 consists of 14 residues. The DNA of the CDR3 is TGTGCCAGCAGCCGGACGTGGGGGAACACTGAAGCTTTCTTT. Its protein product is CASSRTWGNTEAFF.